These 19 T cell receptor beta chains were sequenced from one sample in a study of T-cell reconstitution after alpha-beta-depleted transplantation in children. Unique molecular identifiers tagged the TCRbeta library. TCRdb processed the PCR reads anew with MiXCR; each CDR3 protein has one entry. The table includes around 200,000 distinct CDR3 sequences, approximately 8.4% detected once. The sample was PBMCs, mostly from graft donor cells, taken 360 days after TCRalphabeta/CD19-depleted stem cell transplant. These receptors all come from a male patient aged 2-15 years who had a stem cell transplant for acute myeloid leukemia, so the T cells may come from the graft donor.

The sample holds many counts of this clonotype. This chain connects TRBV5-1 to TRBJ2-4; the match to TRBD2 covers 10 bases. The CDR3 is 17 residues long. From germline, CDR1 is SGHRS and CDR2 YFSETQ. V lost 4 bases to trimming and J lost 3 bases; unmatched junction nucleotides: 10. This chain's CDR3 is CASSKDEREGHKNIQYF. The CDR3 DNA reads TGCGCCAGCAGCAAGGACGAGCGGGAGGGCCACAAAAACATTCAGTACTTC.

Many counts were recorded for this clonotype. The chain is built from TRBV29-1 and TRBJ2-5; D may be TRBD2 (5 bases). Trimming removed 2 bases at V and 5 bases at J, with 9 bases between. CDR1 and CDR2 (germline): SQVTM, ANQGSEA. The CDR3 length is 12 residues. CDR3: CSVERRPETQYF. The CDR3, as DNA: TGCAGCGTTGAAAGGAGGCCGGAGACCCAGTACTTC. Full variable domain (rest looked up from reference TRBV29-1 and TRBJ2-5): SAVISQKPSRDICQRGTSLTIQCQVDSQVTMMFWYRQQPGQSLTLIATANQGSEATYESGFVIDKFPISRPNLTFSTLTVSNMSPEDSSIYLCSVERRPETQYFGPGTRLLVL.

The chain uses TRBV20-1 and TRBJ1-4; D gene uncertain. CDR3 length equals 11 residues. V lost 6 bases and J lost 5, with 7 bases in between. The germline V gene encodes CDR1 DFQATT and CDR2 SNEGSKA (reference sequence). CDR3: CSANGNEKLFF. As DNA, the CDR3 is TGCAGTGCGAACGGAAATGAAAAACTGTTTTTT.

The chain joins TRBV5-5 to TRBJ1-2, with TRBD1 matching over 7 bases. J gave up 4 bases and V 4 bases, and 4 bases lay outside the gene matches. Germline V lookup: CDR1 SGHKS, CDR2 YYEKEE (reference sequence). The CDR3 has 13 amino acids. CDR3 nucleotides: TGTGCCAGCAGCCCGGGACAGCTCTATGGCTACACCTTC. Residues: CASSPGQLYGYTF.

Only a few counts were recorded for this clonotype. The rearrangement joins TRBV12-3 or TRBV12-4 to TRBJ2-1; 9 nucleotides line up with TRBD2. There are 16 residues in the CDR3. The J segment lost 6 bases and the V segment lost 4 bases, leaving 10 bases of the junction unmatched. DNA for the CDR3: TGTGCCAGCAGTTCTAAAATAGCGGGAGTGCCCAATGAGCAGTTCTTC. Translating it yields CASSSKIAGVPNEQFF.

This clonotype has ten or more counts. This sequence joins TRBV15 and TRBJ2-1; 10 positions agree with TRBD2. Germline CDR1 LNHNV, CDR2 YYDKDF (reference sequence). CDR3 length: 15 residues. The trim removed 5 bases at V and 7 bases at J, leaving 8 bases unmatched. The CDR3 reads CATSSRASGSNEQFF. The CDR3 DNA follows: TGTGCCACCAGCTCCCGAGCTAGCGGGAGTAATGAGCAGTTCTTC.

This clonotype showed up many times. The V gene is TRBV5-1, the J gene TRBJ2-3; D ambiguous. V shed 0 bases and J shed 6 bases, with 8 bases lying between them. The CDR3 loop spans 13 amino acids. The germline V gene encodes CDR1 SGHRS and CDR2 YFSETQ. CDR3 nucleotides: TGCGCCAGCAGCTTGGGTCGCGGCGATACGCAGTATTTT. Protein product: CASSLGRGDTQYF.

This clonotype occurred a few times. CDR3 residues: CASSLAPGGPGDTQYF. The CDR3 DNA reads as TGCGCCAGCAGCTTGGCCCCGGGAGGGCCGGGAGATACGCAGTATTTT. J is TRBJ2-3 and V is TRBV5-1, with TRBD2 matching over 8 bases. After removal of 0 bases from V and 5 bases from J, the junction contained 8 bases not matched to a gene. From germline, CDR1 is SGHRS and CDR2 YFSETQ. This CDR3 comprises 16 residues. The full variable domain, rest sourced from reference TRBV5-1 and TRBJ2-3, is KAGVTQTPRYLIKTRGQQVTLSCSPISGHRSVSWYQQTPGQGLQFLFEYFSETQRNKGNFPGRFSGRQFSNSRSEMNVSTLELGDSALYLCASSLAPGGPGDTQYFGPGTRLTVL.

Comment on this clonotype: The junction departs from germline at one end; a sequencing error may be responsible. V usage is TRBV2 and J usage is TRBJ2-5; 12 positions match TRBD2. The germline V gene has CDR1 SNHLY and CDR2 FYNNEI. The CDR3 loop spans 16 amino acids. CDR3 coding DNA: TGTGCCAGCACTGAAAGGACTAGCGGGATAGGGGAGACCCAGTACTTC. This sequence encodes CASTERTSGIGETQYF.

The rearrangement links TRBV5-5 to TRBJ1-4; D unresolved. This CDR3 has 11 residues. The V and J ends lost 1 base and 8 bases respectively, with 3 bases between them. Germline V gives CDR1 SGHKS, CDR2 YYEKEE (reference sequence). CDR3 residues: CASSLLEKLFF. As DNA, the CDR3 is TGTGCCAGCAGCTTGTTGGAAAAACTGTTTTTT.

Only a few counts were recorded for this clonotype. The chain uses TRBV15 and TRBJ2-3; 8 bases are shared with TRBD2. The CDR3 contains 19 residues. Germline CDR1 reads LNHNV; CDR2 reads YYDKDF (reference sequence). The V segment lost 2 bases and the J segment 0 bases; nucleotides outside the gene matches: 13. CDR3: CATSRHLSGTSTSTDTQYF. DNA for the CDR3: TGTGCCACCAGCAGACACCTTAGCGGGACCTCCACTAGCACAGATACGCAGTATTTT.

The chain joins TRBV5-1 to TRBJ2-7; D ambiguous. The V end was cut by 0 bases, the J end by 3 bases, with 25 bases between. The germline V gene encodes CDR1 SGHRS and CDR2 YFSETQ. The CDR3 loop spans 19 amino acids. The CDR3 reads CASSLGRLGDQAMYYEQYF. As DNA, the CDR3 is TGCGCCAGCAGCTTGGGTCGGCTAGGCGATCAGGCCATGTACTACGAGCAGTACTTC.

This rearrangement joins TRBV20-1 to TRBJ2-7; 8 bases match TRBD1. The CDR3 is made up of 12 amino acids. CDR1 and CDR2 (germline): DFQATT, SNEGSKA (reference sequence). V lost 3 bases, J lost 6 bases, and 4 bases stayed unmatched. The CDR3 DNA sequence: TGCAGTGCTAGTCAGGGGGCGGCCGAGCAGTACGTC. It specifies CSASQGAAEQYV.

The V gene is TRBV5-1, the J gene TRBJ2-7; possible D gene TRBD1, 6 bases. The CDR3 extends over 13 amino acids. The V end lost 2 bases, the J end lost 3 bases, and 9 bases lay between the germline ends. The V gene's germline CDR1 is SGHRS and CDR2 YFSETQ. In DNA, the CDR3 is TGCGCCAGCAGCTTTGACAGGTTCTACGAGCAGTACTTC. It codes for CASSFDRFYEQYF. Together with reference TRBV5-1 and TRBJ2-7, the CDR3 gives the full variable domain: KAGVTQTPRYLIKTRGQQVTLSCSPISGHRSVSWYQQTPGQGLQFLFEYFSETQRNKGNFPGRFSGRQFSNSRSEMNVSTLELGDSALYLCASSFDRFYEQYFGPGTRLTVT.

V gene TRBV5-1 combines with J gene TRBJ2-1; no clear D. The CDR3 loop spans 15 amino acids. V shed 2 bases and J shed 3 bases, with 12 bases lying between them. Looked up from germline, CDR1 is SGHRS and CDR2 is YFSETQ. CDR3 coding DNA: TGCGCCAGCAGCTTTGATATCCCCGGCTACAATGAGCAGTTCTTC. This gives the protein CASSFDIPGYNEQFF.

At least ten counts were recorded for this clonotype. The V and J genes are TRBV12-3 or TRBV12-4 and TRBJ2-1, with 9 bases that match TRBD2. The CDR3 covers 15 residues. Trimming removed 5 bases from V and 5 bases from J; junction bases left unmatched: 7. The CDR3 reads CASSGDSGGHNEQFF. The CDR3 nucleotides read TGTGCCAGCAGTGGGGATAGCGGGGGACACAATGAGCAGTTCTTC.

This chain links TRBV7-9 with TRBJ2-2; tentatively, D is TRBD1 (5 bases). V lost 2 bases and J lost 4, with 8 bases in between. This CDR3 comprises 14 residues. In germline, CDR1 is SEHNR, CDR2 FQNEAQ (reference sequence). The CDR3 reads CASSLQGSTGELFF. CDR3 nucleotides: TGTGCCAGCAGCTTACAGGGATCCACCGGGGAGCTGTTTTTT.

The table lists this clonotype with a few counts. The chain employs TRBV2 and TRBJ2-3, with 7 bases fitting TRBD2. This CDR3 comprises 14 residues. Germline lookup yields CDR1 SNHLY and CDR2 FYNNEI. Trimming cost V 4 bases and J 5 bases; bases outside gene matches: 6. CDR3 protein: CASSGRLAVDTQYF. CDR3 DNA sequence: TGTGCCAGCAGTGGCCGCCTAGCGGTAGATACGCAGTATTTT.

There are many counts of this clonotype. This chain connects TRBV27 to TRBJ2-1, with 10 bases fitting TRBD1. Germline CDR1 is MNHEY and CDR2 is SMNVEV (reference sequence). The CDR3 extends over 14 amino acids. The V gene end was trimmed by 6 bases and the J gene end by 7 bases; junction bases not matched to a gene: 6. The chain's CDR3 is CASSSRDRGNEQFF. Here the CDR3 DNA reads TGTGCCAGCAGCAGCCGGGACAGGGGAAATGAGCAGTTCTTC.